The 32 T cell receptor beta chains given below trace back to one sample, sequenced in a study of cytomegalovirus exposure and HLA in healthy donors. The PCR had 60 Vbeta and 13 Jbeta primers. Repertoires were generated with immunoSEQ multiplex PCR, while TCRdb's copy carries only in-frame clones and drops some. The sample contains more than 90,000 clones, around 74% of which appear only once. Input material: PBMCs. Source of these receptors: a man aged 35 to 55 in good health and CMV-seropositive.

The rearrangement links TRBV2 to TRBJ1-5; D is possibly TRBD1 (6 bases). The CDR3 loop spans 15 amino acids. The V end was cut by 7 bases, the J end by 0 bases, with 13 bases between. In germline, CDR1 is SNHLY, CDR2 FYNNEI. The CDR3 here is CASIEAGDSNQPQHF. The CDR3 nucleotides are TGTGCCAGCATCGAAGCAGGGGATAGCAATCAGCCCCAGCATTTT.

This chain joins TRBV11-2 and TRBJ2-1, with TRBD1 as a possible D gene (5 bases). The CDR3 totals 15 residues. Germline CDR1 is SGHAT and CDR2 is FQNNGV. Trimming took off 0 bases at V and 4 bases at J, with 10 bases between the two ends. In DNA, the CDR3 is TGTGCCAGCAGCTTAGAACAGGCCCTATACAATGAGCAGTTCTTC. Its protein product is CASSLEQALYNEQFF.

The chain is built from TRBV7-2 and TRBJ2-7, with 8 bases lining up with TRBD1. V dropped 5 bases and J dropped 6; count of bases not matched to a gene: 12. CDR3 length: 15 amino acids. CDR1 SGHTA and CDR2 FQGNSA come from the germline V gene. The CDR3 reads CASSPRDRREAEQYF. The CDR3 DNA reads TGTGCCAGCAGCCCTAGGGACAGGAGGGAGGCCGAGCAGTACTTC. Full variable domain (remainder filled in from reference TRBV7-2 and TRBJ2-7): GAGVSQSPSNKVTEKGKDVELRCDPISGHTALYWYRQSLGQGLEFLIYFQGNSAPDKSGLPSDRFSAERTGGSVSTLTIQRTQQEDSAVYLCASSPRDRREAEQYFGPGTRLTVT.

The chain links TRBV6-1 to TRBJ1-4, with TRBD1 as a possible D gene (6 bases). Per the germline V gene, CDR1 is MNHNS and CDR2 is SASEGT. The ends were cut back, 4 bases at V and 0 bases at J, with 9 bases in the middle. This CDR3 has 15 residues. DNA for the CDR3: TGTGCCAGCAGTGGAGGGGGAGCAACTAATGAAAAACTGTTTTTT. Its translation is CASSGGGATNEKLFF.

This clone occurred a few times. This chain uses TRBV6-1 with TRBJ1-2, with TRBD1 as a possible D gene (5 bases). The CDR3 runs 13 residues. CDR1 MNHNS and CDR2 SASEGT come from the germline V gene. Trimming took 6 bases from V and 8 from J, leaving 16 bases between them. This CDR3 reads CASSSNGGNGYTF. The CDR3 DNA is TGTGCCAGCAGCTCGAATGGGGGGAACGGCTACACCTTC.

This rearrangement joins TRBV19 to TRBJ1-5; D is uncertain. This CDR3 has 14 residues. Germline V gives CDR1 LNHDA, CDR2 SQIVND (reference sequence). The V end lost 2 bases, the J end lost 4 bases, and 9 bases lay between the germline ends. CDR3 amino acids: CASSIRERNQPQHF. CDR3 sequence (DNA): TGTGCCAGTAGTATACGGGAGAGAAATCAGCCCCAGCATTTT.

V gene TRBV4-1 combines with J gene TRBJ1-2, with a weak D call TRBD1 (6 bases). Deletions cut 0 bases from V and 5 bases from J, with 13 bases between. Germline V gene data show CDR1 as MGHRA and CDR2 as YSYEKL. The CDR3 runs to 15 residues. The DNA of the CDR3 is TGCGCCAGCAGCCAAGATAAGAGGGGGGGGTATGGCTACACCTTC. Amino acids: CASSQDKRGGYGYTF.

This rearrangement joins TRBV7-2 to TRBJ2-3; tentative D call: TRBD2 (5 bases). With 1 base removed from V and 1 base from J, the gap between germline ends came to 12 bases. Germline V gene sequence: CDR1 SGHTA, CDR2 FQGNSA. The CDR3 contains 16 residues. This CDR3 reads CASSLGGRTGTDTQYF. DNA of the CDR3: TGTGCCAGCAGCTTAGGAGGGCGAACAGGCACAGATACGCAGTATTTT.

The sample holds a few counts of this clone. V gene TRBV29-1 combines with J gene TRBJ2-7; 14 bases are shared with TRBD2. V was clipped by 5 bases and J by 4 bases; unmatched bases: 7. This CDR3 comprises 15 residues. Germline assignment: CDR1 SQVTM and CDR2 ANQGSEA. CDR3 loop: CSVTPRLAGGYEQYF. The CDR3 coding sequence is TGCAGCGTTACCCCTAGACTAGCGGGAGGGTACGAGCAGTACTTC.

This chain connects TRBV25-1 to TRBJ2-5, with 12 bases that match TRBD2. The tail of the sequence fits TRBJ2-7 better, so the J call may be wrong. The CDR3 runs to 15 residues. Germline V gene sequence: CDR1 MGHDK, CDR2 SYGVNS. This CDR3 is CASSRLAGDMSEQYF. DNA of the CDR3: TGTGCCAGCAGTAGACTAGCGGGGGACATGAGCGAGCAGTACTTC.

The rearrangement joins TRBV5-8 to TRBJ1-4, with D possibly being TRBD1 (5 bases). Germline assignment: CDR1 SGHTS and CDR2 YDEGEE. The V gene lost 1 base and the J gene lost 0 bases, with 10 bases spanning the gap. This CDR3 is built from 16 residues. The CDR3 DNA reads as TGTGCCAGCAGCTTGAATTGGGGCTCAACTAATGAAAAACTGTTTTTT. The encoded protein is CASSLNWGSTNEKLFF.

The count of this clone is one. The junction shows a germline mismatch at one end, possibly a read error. The chain has TRBV6-6 and TRBJ2-5; 8 bases align to TRBD1. The assigned J gene may be wrong: the sequence end matches TRBJ2-7 better. This CDR3 spans 15 amino acids. Germline assignment: CDR1 MNHNY and CDR2 SVGAGI (reference sequence). This chain's CDR3 is CASSDSPGQAGEQYF. The CDR3 bases are TGTGCCAGCAGTGACTCCCCGGGACAGGCGGGCGAGCAGTACTTC.

Only one count was recorded for this clone. The gene calls are TRBV10-3 and TRBJ2-1, with 9 bases lining up with TRBD2. CDR3 length equals 13 residues. J gave up 7 bases and V 11 bases, and 9 bases lay outside the gene matches. In germline, CDR1 is ENHRY, CDR2 SYGVKD. The CDR3 region has the DNA TGTGCCTTAAGGGGTAGCGGGAGAAATGAGCAGTTCTTC. Amino acid sequence: CALRGSGRNEQFF.

This chain uses TRBV5-1 with TRBJ2-1; 8 bases are shared with TRBD1. The J segment lost 6 bases and the V segment lost 4 bases, leaving 12 bases of the junction unmatched. The CDR3 totals 16 residues. Germline V CDR1 and CDR2: SGHRS, YFSETQ. In DNA, the CDR3 is TGCGCCAGCAGCCCGATCCCGGACAGGGACGGCAATGAGCAGTTCTTC. Protein product: CASSPIPDRDGNEQFF.

The chain joins TRBV28 to TRBJ2-2; no reliable D call. CDR3 size: 13 residues. Germline loops: CDR1 MDHEN, CDR2 SYDVKM. V was pared by 1 base and J by 6 bases, with 6 bases between. This CDR3 is CASSLYQAGELFF. CDR3 DNA sequence: TGTGCCAGCAGTTTATATCAGGCCGGGGAGCTGTTTTTT.

The CDR3 DNA is TGCGCCAGCAGTCAGTGCAGGCCGTCTTCCTACGAGCAGTACTTC. Encoded protein: CASSQCRPSSYEQYF. The chain couples TRBV23-1 to TRBJ2-5; no reliable D call. The J call is in doubt because the DNA end fits TRBJ2-7 better. TRBV23-1 is annotated as an ORF whose role is uncertain. This CDR3 is built from 15 residues.

CDR3 sequence: CASSLRFLTAYSYEQYF. In nucleotides, the CDR3 is TGTGCCAGCAGCTTGCGGTTCTTAACAGCCTACTCCTACGAGCAGTACTTC. The gene calls are TRBV5-6 and TRBJ2-7; D remains ambiguous. The CDR3 is 17 amino acids. Germline-derived CDR1 and CDR2 are SGHDT and YYEEEE. The V end was cut by 1 base, the J end by 0 bases, with 17 bases between.

Written as DNA, the CDR3 is TGTGCCAGCGGCCGGACAGGGGGCAGGGCCGGGGAGCTGTTTTTT. This encodes CASGRTGGRAGELFF. V gene TRBV7-3 combines with J gene TRBJ2-2; 11 nucleotides line up with TRBD1. The germline V gene has CDR1 SGHTA and CDR2 FQGTGA. V was pared by 8 bases and J by 6 bases, with 8 bases of the junction left unmatched. The CDR3 is made up of 15 amino acids. The variable domain in full, completed from reference TRBV7-3 and TRBJ2-2, reads GAGVSQTPSNKVTEKGKYVELRCDPISGHTALYWYRQSLGQGPEFLIYFQGTGAADDSGLPNDRFFAVRPEGSVSTLKIQRTERGDSAVYLCASGRTGGRAGELFFGEGSRLTVL.

The rearrangement uses TRBV5-1 and TRBJ2-5; 8 bases align to TRBD2. J lost 2 bases, V lost 2 bases, and 2 bases had no gene match. Germline CDR1 and CDR2: SGHRS and YFSETQ. The CDR3 spans 14 residues. The CDR3 sequence is CASSLSSGQETQYF. The CDR3 nucleotides read TGCGCCAGCAGCTTATCTAGCGGGCAAGAGACCCAGTACTTC.

The sample holds one count of this clone. The CDR3 nucleotides are TGTGCCAGCAGCCCCCTCCGCCTAGGTGACGAGCAGTACTTC. Amino acid sequence: CASSPLRLGDEQYF. This sequence joins TRBV9 and TRBJ2-7; D not resolved. The V end was cut by 4 bases, the J end by 5 bases, with 16 bases between. Germline V gene data show CDR1 as SGDLS and CDR2 as YYNGEE. This CDR3 comprises 14 residues.

The V and J genes are TRBV12-5 and TRBJ2-1; 8 bases map to TRBD2. The CDR3 extends over 18 amino acids. Germline CDR1 is LGHNT and CDR2 is FRNRAP. V lost 0 bases, J lost 0 bases, and 7 bases stayed unmatched. The CDR3 reads CASGLVLAASPSYNEQFF. The CDR3 DNA reads as TGTGCTAGTGGTTTGGTACTAGCGGCCTCACCCTCCTACAATGAGCAGTTCTTC.

The chain has TRBV10-2 and TRBJ2-2; TRBD2 aligns across 8 bases. CDR3 length equals 15 residues. Per germline, CDR1 WSHSY and CDR2 SAAADI. V gave up 7 bases and J gave up 4 bases; unmatched junction bases: 8. CDR3: CASKGSGTFTGELFF. The DNA for the CDR3 is TGCGCCAGCAAGGGTAGCGGGACGTTCACCGGGGAGCTGTTTTTT.

The chain combines TRBV2 with TRBJ2-1; D ambiguous. Trimming took off 4 bases at V and 3 bases at J, with 13 bases between the two ends. Germline V gene lookup returns CDR1 SNHLY and CDR2 FYNNEI. CDR3 length equals 15 residues. Here the CDR3 DNA reads TGTGCCAGCAGTGTGGAAGCTCCTAGCTACAATGAGCAGTTCTTC. Its translation: CASSVEAPSYNEQFF.

The chain couples TRBV5-1 to TRBJ2-7, with 8 bases that match TRBD2. In germline, CDR1 is SGHRS, CDR2 YFSETQ. The CDR3 loop spans 13 amino acids. The V and J ends lost 7 bases and 2 bases, in that order; junction bases with no gene match: 5. The CDR3 region is CASSAGGPYEQYF. CDR3 DNA: TGCGCCAGCTCGGCGGGGGGCCCCTACGAGCAGTACTTC.

The genes are TRBV15 and TRBJ2-3, with 7 bases identical to TRBD1. The V segment lost 1 base and the J segment 1 base; nucleotides outside the gene matches: 5. The CDR3 is made up of 16 amino acids. Looked up from germline, CDR1 is LNHNV and CDR2 is YYDKDF (reference sequence). CDR3 bases: TGTGCCACCAGCAGAGCGAAGGGGGCAGGCACAGATACGCAGTATTTT. Protein product: CATSRAKGAGTDTQYF.

This clone has a handful of counts. J is TRBJ2-1 and V is TRBV9; TRBD2 is a possible D gene (6 bases). Germline V lookup: CDR1 SGDLS, CDR2 YYNGEE. The V gene lost 0 bases and the J gene lost 6 bases, with 10 bases spanning the gap. The CDR3 is made up of 14 amino acids. CDR3 coding DNA: TGTGCCAGCAGCGTAGATGGCGGGGCCAATGAGCAGTTCTTC. This gives the protein CASSVDGGANEQFF. The variable domain in full, completed from reference TRBV9 and TRBJ2-1, reads DSGVTQTPKHLITATGQRVTLRCSPRSGDLSVYWYQQSLDQGLQFLIQYYNGEERAKGNILERFSAQQFPDLHSELNLSSLELGDSALYFCASSVDGGANEQFFGPGTRLTVL.

This clone was detected a few times. This CDR3 is CASSLGTGGNEQYF. The DNA for the CDR3 is TGTGCCAGCTCACTTGGGACAGGGGGGAATGAGCAGTACTTC. V usage is TRBV18 and J usage is TRBJ2-7, with TRBD1 matching 11 bases. Germline V CDR1 and CDR2: KGHSH, LQKENI. V lost 4 bases, J lost 7 bases, and 6 bases stayed unmatched. The CDR3 extends over 14 amino acids.

This chain connects TRBV7-8 to TRBJ2-7, with 7 bases fitting TRBD1. This CDR3 has 13 residues. V lost 5 bases and J lost 5; bases outside the gene matches: 6. Germline assignment: CDR1 SGHVS and CDR2 FQNEAQ. The CDR3 spells CASSPGQSHEQYF. The CDR3 DNA reads as TGTGCCAGCAGCCCGGGACAGTCCCACGAGCAGTACTTC.

The chain combines TRBV5-5 with TRBJ1-3, with D hard to call. V lost 2 bases, J lost 4 bases, and 16 bases lay in between. This CDR3 is 16 amino acids long. Germline V gene lookup returns CDR1 SGHKS and CDR2 YYEKEE (reference sequence). CDR3 coding DNA: TGTGCCAGCAGCTTTGGTGTAGACATTTCAGGAAACACCATATATTTT. Translating it yields CASSFGVDISGNTIYF.

V gene TRBV7-9 combines with J gene TRBJ2-5, with TRBD2 matching over 14 bases. The V and J ends lost 1 base and 3 bases, in that order; junction bases with no gene match: 1. The CDR3 contains 16 residues. From germline, CDR1 is SEHNR and CDR2 FQNEAQ (reference sequence). The CDR3 protein is CASSLVGLAGEETQYF. Written as DNA, the CDR3 is TGTGCCAGCAGCTTAGTGGGACTAGCGGGGGAAGAGACCCAGTACTTC.

The chain uses TRBV7-9 and TRBJ1-2, with D perhaps TRBD1 (5 bases). This CDR3 is built from 14 residues. Germline V CDR1 and CDR2: SEHNR, FQNEAQ (reference sequence). With 2 bases removed from V and 4 bases from J, the gap between germline ends came to 11 bases. The CDR3 nucleotides are TGTGCCAGCAGCTTAATCCAGGGAGGCTATGGCTACACCTTC. It is translated as CASSLIQGGYGYTF. The entire variable domain, with the rest obtained from reference TRBV7-9 and TRBJ1-2, is as follows: DTGVSQNPRHKITKRGQNVTFRCDPISEHNRLYWYRQTLGQGPEFLTYFQNEAQLEKSRLLSDRFSAERPKGSFSTLEIQRTEQGDSAMYLCASSLIQGGYGYTFGSGTRLTVV.

This clone was recorded a few times. The J gene is TRBJ1-1, the V gene TRBV4-2; D gene ambiguous. Germline assignment: CDR1 LGHNA and CDR2 YNFKEQ. V was clipped by 6 bases and J by 0 bases, with 17 bases between them. CDR3 length equals 16 residues. CDR3 in amino acids: CASRGQELGMNTEAFF. DNA of the CDR3: TGTGCCAGCAGAGGTCAGGAATTGGGTATGAACACTGAAGCTTTCTTT.